A selection of T cell receptor beta chains follows, all from one sample in a study of blood T cell repertoires in COVID-19. TCRdb's copy holds only in-frame clones and misses some; the assay was immunoSEQ multiplex PCR. This sample yields 200,000 or so clones, of which 80% to 90% are seen a single time; 2.1% belongs to the top ten. The source material was peripheral blood. These receptors were collected from a man in his 70s with active or convalescent COVID-19. The CDR3 runs from the conserved cysteine through the conserved F or W. A D gene is named only where the DNA matches it firmly. Some rows have no size entry. The others give once, few or many, or a class for an expanded clone.

v_call: TRBV19; j_call: TRBJ2-2; d_call: TRBD1; clone_size: NA; cdr3_nt: TGTGCCAGTAAACAGGGGGCCGGGGAGCTGTTTTTT; cdr3_aa: CASKQGAGELFF
v_call: TRBV3-1/TRBV3-2; j_call: TRBJ2-7; d_call: NA; clone_size: once; cdr3_nt: TGTGCCAGCAGCTCCGGACAGATAGACTACGAGCAGTACTTC; cdr3_aa: CASSSGQIDYEQYF
v_call: TRBV28; j_call: TRBJ1-2; d_call: TRBD1; clone_size: few; cdr3_nt: TGTGCCAGCAGTTTAGCGACAGGGACATTCCAAGGCTACACCTTC; cdr3_aa: CASSLATGTFQGYTF
v_call: TRBV28; j_call: TRBJ1-1; d_call: NA; clone_size: NA; cdr3_nt: TGTGCCAGCAGTCCTGGAGTCAACACTGAAGCTTTCTTT; cdr3_aa: CASSPGVNTEAFF
v_call: TRBV3-1/TRBV3-2; j_call: TRBJ1-2; d_call: TRBD1; clone_size: NA; cdr3_nt: TGTGCCAGCAGCCAAGATACGGGACAGGGGGCCCTCCTCTATGGCTGCACCTTC; cdr3_aa: CASSQDTGQGALLYGCTF
v_call: TRBV28; j_call: TRBJ2-2; d_call: TRBD1; clone_size: NA; cdr3_nt: TGTGCCAGCAGGGTTCGGCTCGGGACAGCGGGGGAGCTGTTTTTT; cdr3_aa: CASRVRLGTAGELFF
v_call: TRBV28; j_call: TRBJ2-7; d_call: TRBD2; clone_size: NA; cdr3_nt: TGTGCCAGCAGTTCTCGGACTAGCGGCAACATTTACGAGCAGTACTTC; cdr3_aa: CASSSRTSGNIYEQYF
v_call: TRBV15; j_call: TRBJ2-7; d_call: TRBD1; clone_size: once; cdr3_nt: TGTGCCACCACCCCCCGACAGGGCGGCGAGCAGTACTTC; cdr3_aa: CATTPRQGGEQYF
v_call: TRBV28; j_call: TRBJ1-5; d_call: NA; clone_size: NA; cdr3_nt: TGTGCCAGCAGTTTATCGGGGGGCGAGGGCATTCAGCCCCAGCATTTT; cdr3_aa: CASSLSGGEGIQPQHF
v_call: TRBV28; j_call: TRBJ1-5; d_call: TRBD1; clone_size: NA; cdr3_nt: TGTGCCAGCAGCCCTCCCGGGACAGGGAGGCCCCAGCATTTT; cdr3_aa: CASSPPGTGRPQHF
v_call: TRBV18; j_call: TRBJ2-5; d_call: NA; clone_size: NA; cdr3_nt: TGTGCCAGCTCACCTGGGGCCTTGGGCCAAGAGACCCAGTACTTC; cdr3_aa: CASSPGALGQETQYF
v_call: TRBV7-2; j_call: TRBJ2-2; d_call: TRBD1; clone_size: few; cdr3_nt: TGTGCCAGCAGCTTAGATAGGGGGCTAAACGGGGAGCTGTTTTTT; cdr3_aa: CASSLDRGLNGELFF
v_call: TRBV6-2/TRBV6-3; j_call: TRBJ2-7; d_call: NA; clone_size: NA; cdr3_nt: TGTGCCAGCAGTTACTCGCAGGACAGAAACTCCTACGAGCAGTACTTC; cdr3_aa: CASSYSQDRNSYEQYF
v_call: TRBV6-4; j_call: TRBJ2-1; d_call: TRBD2; clone_size: once; cdr3_nt: TGTGCCAGCAGTGACATAGCGGGGGGCAATGAGCAGTTCTTC; cdr3_aa: CASSDIAGGNEQFF
v_call: TRBV6-6; j_call: TRBJ1-2; d_call: NA; clone_size: NA; cdr3_nt: TGTGCCAGCAACGAGAGGGGCAGGGGCCCCGATGGCTACACCTTC; cdr3_aa: CASNERGRGPDGYTF
v_call: TRBV27; j_call: TRBJ1-5; d_call: NA; clone_size: NA; cdr3_nt: TGTGCCAGCAGTTTATCGAACCCGTGGGCAGCATTCAATCAGCCCCAGCATTTT; cdr3_aa: CASSLSNPWAAFNQPQHF
v_call: TRBV5-4; j_call: TRBJ2-2; d_call: NA; clone_size: NA; cdr3_nt: TGTGCCAGCAGCCCAAGGCGGGATCTCGCAGCCGGGGAGCTGTTTTTT; cdr3_aa: CASSPRRDLAAGELFF
v_call: TRBV6-5; j_call: TRBJ2-3; d_call: TRBD1; clone_size: once; cdr3_nt: TGTGCCAGCAACTTAAACAGGGGGGGCACAGATACGCAGTATTTT; cdr3_aa: CASNLNRGGTDTQYF
v_call: TRBV19; j_call: TRBJ1-1; d_call: NA; clone_size: NA; cdr3_nt: TGTGCCAGTAGTATCGGTAGGGGGTACACTGAAGCTTTCTTT; cdr3_aa: CASSIGRGYTEAFF
v_call: TRBV19; j_call: TRBJ1-6; d_call: NA; clone_size: NA; cdr3_nt: TGTGCCAGTAGCAAACAGAGCTCCTATAATTCACCCCTCCACTTT; cdr3_aa: CASSKQSSYNSPLHF
v_call: TRBV7-9; j_call: TRBJ1-2; d_call: NA; clone_size: NA; cdr3_nt: TGTGCCAGCAGCTTAGGACAGTCCCGTGACTATGGCTACACCTTC; cdr3_aa: CASSLGQSRDYGYTF
v_call: TRBV18; j_call: TRBJ2-1; d_call: NA; clone_size: NA; cdr3_nt: TGTGCCAGCTCACCACAGGTGGGGGACACTGAGCAGTTCTTC; cdr3_aa: CASSPQVGDTEQFF
v_call: TRBV5-1; j_call: TRBJ1-1; d_call: TRBD1; clone_size: NA; cdr3_nt: TGCGCCAGCAGCTTTTGGACAGGGGATCCCACTGAAGCTTTCTTT; cdr3_aa: CASSFWTGDPTEAFF
v_call: TRBV4-3; j_call: TRBJ1-2; d_call: NA; clone_size: NA; cdr3_nt: TGCGCCAGCAGCAGGGCGGACTCGGGCTATGGCTACACCTTC; cdr3_aa: CASSRADSGYGYTF
v_call: TRBV5-8; j_call: TRBJ2-5; d_call: NA; clone_size: NA; cdr3_nt: TGTGCCAGCAGCTTGGCAGTCAGGCTCCAAGAGACCCAGTACTTC; cdr3_aa: CASSLAVRLQETQYF